What follows is one TCR beta chain and its context. The target of this receptor is not known. Base qualities are not at hand, and no much larger clone is one base apart. Ficoll-Paque density gradient centrifugation was the method used to isolate PBMCs. This entry is derived from a study of T-cell memory formation after mild COVID-19 (dated by TCRdb to the early 2020s). Regarding the complete study: TCR sequence clusters from the two donors were found to be largely donor specific. In two donors, T-cell clones that expanded and contracted after mild COVID-19 were tracked by sequencing TCRalpha and TCRbeta repertoires over time. The cohort was made up of two young adult volunteers, one female and one male, who were previously healthy. The research as a whole found: From day 15 to 85, contracting clones showed balanced CD4/CD8 phenotypes, whereas a second wave of clones that expanded from day 15 to 37 leaned towards CD4+. The second-wave clones that peaked on day 37 were not confirmed to be SARS-CoV-2 specific. Contracting CD4+ clones were located mainly in the CM and EM memory subsets, whereas CD8+ clones were found to be enriched in EMRA. Some responding clones were detected in pre-infection memory, suggesting pre-existing cross-reactive memory T cells joined the SARS-CoV-2 response. Only two mild cases were covered by the study, and larger cohorts that include severe cases with pre-infection samples were considered necessary.

Unmatched junction bases come to 21, with V trimmed by 6 bases and J by 8 bases. The CDR3 goes from the cysteine to the phenylalanine over 19 residues. Only the CDR3 DNA stays, 57 bases, in frame from base 1. The sequencing machine was an Illumina NovaSeq 6000. TCRalpha and TCRbeta cDNA libraries were constructed by 5'RACE with constant-segment primers, with sample barcodes and unique molecular identifiers being introduced. RNA was extracted from every sample with Trizol reagent. Library amplification was performed in two PCR steps, and a second sample barcode and Illumina TruSeq adapters were introduced in the second step. Sequencing of libraries was performed on an Illumina NovaSeq with 2 x 150 bp paired-end reads. The original pipeline was this. The reads were demultiplexed and collapsed into UMI-guided consensus sequences using migec v1.2.7. Using mixcr v2.1.11, the UMI consensuses were aligned to TRA and TRB V and J templates and assembled into clonotypes. A clonotype was counted as expanded or contracted only if both edgeR and NoisET called the change significant, with noise models trained on biological replicates. edgeR calls used a false discovery rate-adjusted p below 0.01 and a log2 fold-change threshold of 1. PCA with hierarchical clustering of max-normalized trajectories of the 1000 most abundant clonotypes was used as exploratory dynamics analysis. The CD4 or CD8 phenotype of responding clones was assigned using the separately sequenced CD4+ and CD8+ repertoires. TCRdb trimmed the raw reads at Q25, called clones with MiXCR and kept productive beta chains. Identical CDR3 proteins give one entry, which carries the most common genes and DNA. TCRdb, not the original authors, processed these V and J calls. The sample records about 350,000 distinct CDR3 sequences, approximately 14% of which are singletons. Clones ranked in the top ten supply approximately 22% of the sample.

The sequence derives from a man in his late teens or twenties who had mild COVID-19 (a few samples of this study predate the infection). The sample titles of this study are shuffled in the database, so cell type and time point are left out; the donor was told from shared clones. Sequencing used PBMCs or a T cell subset sorted from them (not recorded which). The rearrangement combines TRBV12-3 or TRBV12-4 with TRBJ1-4; 10 middle bases align to TRBD1. CDR3 reads: CASSIPPGQGFSPGEKLFF. The base sequence is TGTGCCAGCAGCATTCCGCCGGGACAGGGGTTTAGCCCTGGAGAAAAACTGTTTTTT.